These 2 T cell receptor beta chains were all obtained from the same sample, sequenced in a study of T cell repertoires in cytomegalovirus infection. Each CDR3 protein is one row after TCRdb ran MiXCR on the reads. The table lists roughly 720,000 distinct CDR3 sequences, under 40% of them singletons. Sequencing was performed on PBMCs. The receptor source for this set is a human donor in good health (CMV status not recorded). Some clones in this sample may be carry-over from other donors' samples.

This clonotype was detected only a few times. The chain couples TRBV6-1 to TRBJ2-1; D is undetermined. The CDR3 is 11 residues long. V shed 3 bases and J shed 8 bases, with 5 bases lying between them. The germline V gene has CDR1 MNHNS and CDR2 SASEGT. The CDR3 reads CASSDSDEQFF. The DNA of the CDR3 is TGTGCCAGCAGTGATTCTGATGAGCAGTTCTTC.

In its sample, this clonotype was seen many times. The chain combines TRBV7-8 with TRBJ1-1; D perhaps matches TRBD1 (6 bases). With 4 bases removed from V and 1 base from J, the gap between germline ends came to 16 bases. CDR3 length equals 16 residues. Germline CDR1 reads SGHVS; CDR2 reads FQNEAQ. Written as DNA, the CDR3 is TGTGCCAGCAGCTCTTGGGGGGCAGTCACGAACACTGAAGCTTTCTTT. Amino acid sequence: CASSSWGAVTNTEAFF.